The next 19 T cell receptor beta chains were all read from a single sample in a study of cytomegalovirus exposure and HLA in healthy donors. The PCR employed 60 Vbeta primers together with 13 Jbeta primers. The assay was immunoSEQ multiplex PCR, and TCRdb's table has in-frame clones only and misses some. The top ten hold 1.1% of the sample, which has around 190,000 clones, approximately 80% seen once. The sequencing sample was made of PBMCs. The receptors come from a woman between 40 and 50 years old in good health and CMV-seronegative.

The V gene is TRBV30, the J gene TRBJ1-6, with D possibly TRBD1 on 6 matching bases. Trimming cost V 0 bases and J 7 bases, with 10 bases left between them. The germline V gene has CDR1 GTSNPN and CDR2 SVGIG (reference sequence). The CDR3 loop spans 14 amino acids. In DNA, the CDR3 is TGTGCCTGGAGTGTACCGGGACAAAATTCACCCCTCCACTTT. This sequence encodes CAWSVPGQNSPLHF.

This clone was seen once. This rearrangement joins TRBV18 to TRBJ1-4; TRBD1 agrees at 7 bases. The CDR3 sequence is 13 residues long. Germline CDR1 KGHSH, CDR2 LQKENI. V lost 8 bases and J lost 5; bases outside the gene matches: 5. The CDR3 sequence: CASLRGPNEKLFF. The CDR3 DNA follows: TGTGCCAGCCTGAGGGGGCCCAATGAAAAACTGTTTTTT.

The gene calls are TRBV11-2 and TRBJ1-2; 9 bases align to TRBD1. The CDR3 has 17 amino acids. After removal of 4 bases from V and 0 bases from J, the junction contained 9 bases not matched to a gene. The germline V gene encodes CDR1 SGHAT and CDR2 FQNNGV. The CDR3 spells CASSYYRGRGSNYGYTF. CDR3 DNA sequence: TGTGCCAGCAGCTATTACAGGGGGCGCGGTTCTAACTATGGCTACACCTTC.

V and J are TRBV5-1 and TRBJ2-2; perhaps TRBD2 as D (6 bases). The CDR3 has 15 amino acids. V was cut by 1 base and J by 0 bases, with 7 bases left in between. The germline CDR1 and CDR2 sequences are SGHRS and YFSETQ. The DNA for the CDR3 is TGCGCCAGCAGCTTGCTAGCGCCGAACACCGGGGAGCTGTTTTTT. Translating gives CASSLLAPNTGELFF.

This chain joins TRBV6-1 and TRBJ2-7, with TRBD1 identical over 7 bases. CDR1 and CDR2 (germline): MNHNS, SASEGT. The CDR3 sequence is 13 residues long. V was clipped by 11 bases and J by 6 bases; unmatched bases: 13. The CDR3 here is CAGERDSLTEQYF. The DNA of the CDR3 is TGTGCCGGAGAAAGGGACAGCCTGACCGAGCAGTACTTC.

This chain links TRBV4-2 with TRBJ2-1; possibly TRBD2 for D (6 bases). Trimming pared 0 bases from V and 0 bases from J, leaving 12 bases between. The CDR3 is 17 amino acids. CDR1 is LGHNA and CDR2 is YNFKEQ in the germline V gene. As DNA, the CDR3 is TGTGCCAGCAGCCAAGATCCAGGTAGCGGCTCCTACAATGAGCAGTTCTTC. Protein sequence: CASSQDPGSGSYNEQFF.

The genes are TRBV2 and TRBJ1-5; TRBD1 might be the D (6 bases). The CDR3 has 14 residues. V dropped 5 bases and J dropped 4 bases, with 12 bases sitting between them. CDR1 is SNHLY, CDR2 FYNNEI, per germline. In DNA form, the CDR3 reads TGTGCCAGCAGTTCAGGGACATCTAATCAGCCCCAGCATTTT. This codes for CASSSGTSNQPQHF.

V gene TRBV7-6 combines with J gene TRBJ2-1; maybe TRBD2 (5 bases). CDR1 and CDR2 from the germline V gene are SGHVS and FNYEAQ. Between the trimmed V and J ends, which lost 2 bases and 3 bases, there was a span of 8 bases. The CDR3 loop spans 14 amino acids. The CDR3 loop reads CASSLTTSYNEQFF. As DNA, the CDR3 is TGTGCCAGCAGCTTAACCACTAGCTACAATGAGCAGTTCTTC.

This chain connects TRBV30 to TRBJ1-2; 10 bases align to TRBD1. The length of the CDR3 is 15 residues. V lost 3 bases to trimming and J lost 8 bases; unmatched junction nucleotides: 12. Germline assignment: CDR1 GTSNPN and CDR2 SVGIG (reference sequence). The CDR3, as DNA: TGTGCCTGGAGCGTGTACGACAGGGGGCCAAGAGGCTACACCTTC. The encoded protein is CAWSVYDRGPRGYTF.

V and J are TRBV5-4 and TRBJ2-2, with D possibly TRBD2 on 5 matching bases. CDR1 SGHNT and CDR2 YYREEE come from the germline V gene (reference sequence). V dropped 2 bases and J dropped 1 base, with 12 bases sitting between them. The CDR3 spans 16 residues. CDR3 protein: CASSFSRALNTGELFF. Here the CDR3 DNA reads TGTGCCAGCAGCTTTTCGAGGGCATTGAACACCGGGGAGCTGTTTTTT. The whole variable domain, remainder taken from reference TRBV5-4 and TRBJ2-2, is ETGVTQSPTHLIKTRGQQVTLRCSSQSGHNTVSWYQQALGQGPQFIFQYYREEENGRGNFPPRFSGLQFPNYSSELNVNALELDDSALYLCASSFSRALNTGELFFGEGSRLTVL.

The V and J genes are TRBV21-1 and TRBJ1-2. TRBV21-1 is a known pseudogene. This CDR3 is 13 amino acids long. In DNA form, the CDR3 reads TGTGCCAGCAGCAAAGGCCCTCTAGGAGGCTACACCTTC. The encoded protein is CASSKGPLGGYTF.

There are a few counts of this clone. As DNA, the CDR3 is TGCGCCAGCAGCTCAGCGGGAGGAGGTCTGGGGGAGACCCAGTACTTC. Residues: CASSSAGGGLGETQYF. This chain uses TRBV5-1 with TRBJ2-5; 9 nucleotides agree with TRBD2. Germline V gives CDR1 SGHRS, CDR2 YFSETQ. The CDR3 is made up of 16 amino acids. Losses at the gene ends were 3 bases for V and 5 bases for J; bases not matched to a gene: 11.

Regarding this clone: Other DNA sequences in this sample translate to the same CDR3. This chain joins TRBV7-2 and TRBJ2-1, with a possible D match to TRBD1 (5 bases). The germline V and J ends were trimmed by 1 base and 9 bases, with 7 bases remaining between them. Germline V gene lookup returns CDR1 SGHTA and CDR2 FQGNSA. The CDR3 consists of 12 residues. CDR3: CASSLDRREQFF. Written as DNA, the CDR3 is TGTGCCAGCAGCTTAGACAGGCGTGAGCAGTTCTTC.

The chain is built from TRBV25-1 and TRBJ2-1, with 7 positions matching TRBD2. From germline, CDR1 is MGHDK and CDR2 SYGVNS. There are 17 residues in the CDR3. V trimming: 5 bases; J trimming: 1 base; junction bases outside the gene matches: 11. CDR3 DNA: TGTGCCAGCAGTAGTCCTCCGGGACTACCATCCTACAATGAGCAGTTCTTC. Its translation is CASSSPPGLPSYNEQFF.

The chain recombines TRBV21-1 with TRBJ1-3. TRBV21-1 is a known pseudogene. The CDR3 runs 18 residues. CDR3 amino acids: CASSKARGTLEYGNTIYF. The CDR3 DNA is TGTGCCAGCAGCAAAGCGCGAGGGACTCTTGAGTATGGAAACACCATATATTTT.

The V gene is TRBV15, the J gene TRBJ2-2, with TRBD2 matching over 13 bases. CDR3 length: 19 amino acids. The J segment lost 5 bases and the V segment lost 5 bases, leaving 14 bases of the junction unmatched. Germline CDR1 reads LNHNV; CDR2 reads YYDKDF (reference sequence). The CDR3 nucleotides are TGTGCCACCAGCGGCGATCCCGGACTAGCGGGAGTAGGAACCGGGGAGCTGTTTTTT. It specifies CATSGDPGLAGVGTGELFF.

In its sample, this clone was seen once. V and J are TRBV9 and TRBJ2-3, with TRBD2 as a possible D gene (6 bases). The CDR3 totals 15 residues. Germline CDR1 SGDLS, CDR2 YYNGEE. The germline V and J ends were trimmed by 4 bases and 1 base, with 13 bases remaining between them. CDR3 amino acids: CASSPRGGGTDTQYF. The CDR3 bases are TGTGCCAGCAGCCCACGAGGCGGGGGCACAGATACGCAGTATTTT.

The CDR3 region is CASSLGVASYNEQFF. The CDR3 DNA reads TGTGCCAGCAGTTTGGGCGTCGCCTCCTACAATGAGCAGTTCTTC. The chain combines TRBV27 with TRBJ2-1; D ambiguous. Germline V gene lookup returns CDR1 MNHEY and CDR2 SMNVEV (reference sequence). The CDR3 totals 15 residues. V lost 3 bases and J 0 bases, leaving 9 bases between the germline ends.

This clone was found once. This chain links TRBV27 with TRBJ2-7, with D perhaps TRBD1 (6 bases). The CDR3 extends over 13 amino acids. V was trimmed by 3 bases and J by 3 bases, leaving 9 bases between them. CDR1 is MNHEY and CDR2 is SMNVEV in the germline V gene (reference sequence). The CDR3 is CASSFQDSYEQYF. The CDR3 nucleotides read TGTGCCAGCAGTTTCCAGGACAGCTACGAGCAGTACTTC.